This is a list of T cell receptor beta chains from one sample in a study of CD8 T cells in Susac syndrome. TCRdb passed the immunoSEQ multiplex PCR reads through MiXCR, listing each CDR3 protein once. The data hold 330,000 or so distinct CDR3 sequences, with 65% to 90% observed a single time. The source material was CD8+ T cells from PBMCs. These receptors all stem from a human donor with multiple sclerosis. Each CDR3 is given with its conserved first and last residue. A D gene is named only where the DNA matches it firmly. Size tells how often a clone was seen (once, few, many) or the class of an expanded clone, and some rows leave it out.

DNA | CDR3 | D | size | J | length | V
TGTGCCATCAACCCCGGGACTAGCCTCGGCAATGAGCAGTTCTTC | CAINPGTSLGNEQFF | TRBD2 | . | TRBJ2-1 | 15 | TRBV10-3
TGTGCCAGCAGCCCAGGAGTAGCGGGGTTCCTCTACGAGCAGTACTTC | CASSPGVAGFLYEQYF | TRBD2 | . | TRBJ2-7 | 16 | TRBV9
TGTGCCACACGGGCCGCCGGGGAGCTGTTTTTT | CATRAAGELFF | . | . | TRBJ2-2 | 11 | TRBV24-1
TGTGCCAGCATCGTCCGGGCCCACAATGAGCAGTTCTTC | CASIVRAHNEQFF | . | . | TRBJ2-1 | 13 | TRBV6-5
TGCAGTGCTAGAAGGGGACAGGGGACCTTAGCCAAAAACATTCAGTACTTC | CSARRGQGTLAKNIQYF | TRBD1 | . | TRBJ2-4 | 17 | TRBV20-1
TGTGCCAGCAAACCCACAGGGAACACCGGGGAGCTGTTTTTT | CASKPTGNTGELFF | . | . | TRBJ2-2 | 14 | TRBV28
TGTGCCAGCAGCTTAGATGGCGATGTCGACACCGGGGAGCTGTTTTTT | CASSLDGDVDTGELFF | . | . | TRBJ2-2 | 16 | TRBV7-2
TGTGCCAGCAGCCCCCCTAGCAGCTTCTACGAGCAGTACTTC | CASSPPSSFYEQYF | . | few | TRBJ2-7 | 14 | TRBV14
TGTGCCAGCAGCGAGACAGGCAATAATTCACCCCTCCACTTT | CASSETGNNSPLHF | . | . | TRBJ1-6 | 14 | TRBV28
TGTGCCAGCAGGGACCGCCGGGGGGAGCGGGAGATCTGTGAGCAGTTCTTC | CASRDRRGEREICEQFF | TRBD2 | . | TRBJ2-1 | 17 | TRBV28
TGTGCCAGCAGCTCTGCCCTCAGACTAGTGGTCACAGATACGCAGTATTTT | CASSSALRLVVTDTQYF | . | . | TRBJ2-3 | 17 | TRBV13
TGCGCCAGCAGCCAAGAGTGGCCCCCTTGGGACAATGAGCAGTTCTTC | CASSQEWPPWDNEQFF | . | . | TRBJ2-1 | 16 | TRBV4-3
TGTGCCAGCAGAGGGACAAGAACTAACTATGGCTACACCTTC | CASRGTRTNYGYTF | . | . | TRBJ1-2 | 14 | TRBV27
TGCGCCAGCAGCCAAATAGAGGGACAGCCCTACGAGCAGTACTTC | CASSQIEGQPYEQYF | TRBD1 | once | TRBJ2-7 | 15 | TRBV4-3
TGTGCCAGCAGCCCAGGACAGGGGGCGCGCGATACGCAGTATTTT | CASSPGQGARDTQYF | TRBD1 | . | TRBJ2-3 | 15 | TRBV7-9
TGTGCCAGCAGTTCCGTCGGGACAGGGCGCACAGATACGCAGTATTTT | CASSSVGTGRTDTQYF | TRBD1 | . | TRBJ2-3 | 16 | TRBV27
TGTGCCAGCAGTGCCGGGACTAGTTATCCCGATACGCAGTATTTT | CASSAGTSYPDTQYF | TRBD2 | few | TRBJ2-3 | 15 | TRBV6-1
TGTGCCAGCAGTTTTGTCAGGGGCCACACTGAAGCTTTCTTT | CASSFVRGHTEAFF | . | few | TRBJ1-1 | 14 | TRBV27
TGTGCCAGCACCGGGACTAGGACCTACGAGCAGTACTTC | CASTGTRTYEQYF | TRBD2 | few | TRBJ2-7 | 13 | TRBV2
TGCAGTGCTAGAGCAGCGGCCTCCTACAATGAGCAGTTCTTC | CSARAAASYNEQFF | . | . | TRBJ2-1 | 14 | TRBV20-1
TGTGCCACCAGTCCGGTTTTGAACACCGGGGAGCTGTTTTTT | CATSPVLNTGELFF | . | . | TRBJ2-2 | 14 | TRBV24-1